Given below is one TCR beta chain in context. This sample was included in a study of blood T cell repertoires in COVID-19. The overall study: The United States, Italy and Spain were the sources of the acute and convalescent COVID-19 samples. PBMCs, B-cell-depleted T cells, or T cells provided the cDNA or gDNA that made up the material.

Trimming cost V 4 bases and J 1 base; bases outside gene matches: 4. Germline assignment: CDR1 SNHLY and CDR2 FYNNEI. The CDR3 has 15 amino acids. Per the authors' pipeline: Amplification from reference gene primers served as the basis for estimated nucleated cell counts. Method: immunoSEQ multiplex PCR; TCRdb's copy keeps in-frame clones and lacks some. The DNA gave D and trimming, while V, J and clone size come from that table. The sample carries 200,000 or so clones, 80% to 90% recorded once. The chain combines TRBV2 with TRBJ2-3, with 8 nucleotides matching TRBD2. The sequencing input was peripheral blood. The receptor was derived from a man in his thirties or forties with active or convalescent COVID-19. Here the CDR3 DNA reads TGTGCCAGCAGTGGGGCCGGGGGGGGCACAGATACGCAGTATTTT. Its translation: CASSGAGGGTDTQYF.